The rows below give T cell receptor beta chains drawn from one sample of a study of beta chain features in type 1 diabetes. TCRdb keeps only in-frame clones here, not all; method: immunoSEQ multiplex PCR. In the table there are about 650,000 clones, 12% of which are singletons. The sequencing sample was made of naive CD4+ T cells from blood. Receptors were obtained from a man between 25 and 39 years old with type 1 diabetes. CDR3s include the opening cysteine and the closing phenylalanine or tryptophan. A D gene is named only where the DNA matches it firmly. Not all rows give a size; the values are once, few, many and, for expanded clones, a class.

j_gene: TRBJ1-5; v_gene: TRBV19; d_gene: .; abundance: few; CDR3aa: CASMAGPGVNQPQHF; CDR3nt: TGTGCCAGTATGGCGGGACCTGGGGTTAATCAGCCCCAGCATTTT
j_gene: TRBJ2-1; v_gene: TRBV6-5; d_gene: .; abundance: .; CDR3aa: CATRSGAEQFF; CDR3nt: TGTGCCACCCGCTCCGGGGCAGAGCAGTTCTTC
j_gene: TRBJ1-5; v_gene: TRBV10-2; d_gene: .; abundance: .; CDR3aa: CASRTGDQPQHF; CDR3nt: TGCGCCAGCAGGACAGGAGATCAGCCCCAGCATTTT
j_gene: TRBJ1-2; v_gene: TRBV21-1; d_gene: .; abundance: .; CDR3aa: CASSLTGQYYGYTF; CDR3nt: TGTGCCAGCAGCCTTACGGGACAGTATTATGGCTACACCTTC
j_gene: TRBJ2-1; v_gene: TRBV10-3; d_gene: TRBD1; abundance: .; CDR3aa: CAIRGQPNEQFF; CDR3nt: TGTGCCATCAGGGGACAGCCCAATGAGCAGTTCTTC
j_gene: TRBJ1-2; v_gene: TRBV7-2; d_gene: .; abundance: .; CDR3aa: CASSLGTTGYTF; CDR3nt: TGTGCCAGCAGCCTTGGGACAACGGGCTACACCTTC
j_gene: TRBJ1-2; v_gene: TRBV5-4; d_gene: .; abundance: .; CDR3aa: CASRTQGYEGYTF; CDR3nt: TGTGCCAGCAGAACCCAGGGGTACGAGGGCTACACCTTC
j_gene: TRBJ2-3; v_gene: TRBV2; d_gene: TRBD2; abundance: few; CDR3aa: CASSGLAGTDTQYF; CDR3nt: TGTGCCAGCAGTGGACTAGCGGGCACAGATACGCAGTATTTT
j_gene: TRBJ2-1; v_gene: TRBV13; d_gene: .; abundance: few; CDR3aa: CASSLLGLSSYNEQFF; CDR3nt: TGTGCCAGCAGCTTACTCGGTCTAAGCTCCTACAATGAGCAGTTCTTC
j_gene: TRBJ2-1; v_gene: TRBV5-1; d_gene: TRBD1; abundance: few; CDR3aa: CASFPGTVYNEQFF; CDR3nt: TGCGCCAGCTTCCCCGGGACAGTCTACAATGAGCAGTTCTTC
j_gene: TRBJ1-6; v_gene: TRBV6-5; d_gene: .; abundance: few; CDR3aa: CASSYSVNSPLHF; CDR3nt: TGTGCCAGCAGTTACTCTGTTAATTCACCCCTCCACTTT
j_gene: TRBJ2-7; v_gene: TRBV9; d_gene: .; abundance: .; CDR3aa: CASSVAPAGSYEQYF; CDR3nt: TGTGCCAGCAGCGTAGCGCCGGCAGGATCCTACGAGCAGTACTTC